This T cell receptor beta chain is drawn from a study of shared T cell receptors in the human thymus. Clones were sequenced by immunoSEQ multiplex PCR, and TCRdb holds only the in-frame ones, with some missing. In the table there are 640,000 or so clones, around 87% of which are singletons. Trimming removed 0 bases from V and 3 bases from J, with 12 bases in between. CDR1 MGHRA and CDR2 YSYEKL come from the germline V gene. The CDR3 has 16 amino acids. The sample also formed part of further work on human thymus T cells. As that report states: Donation was from healthy Finnish infants who were having corrective surgery that addressed congenital heart defects.

This chain joins TRBV4-1 and TRBJ1-5; no reliable D call. This TCR was recovered from a boy younger than two with a congenital heart defect. Sequencing used thymocytes. CDR3 sequence reads: CASSQDRPTFNQPQHF. The CDR3 DNA reads as TGCGCCAGCAGCCAAGATCGTCCAACATTCAATCAGCCCCAGCATTTT.